The rows below give T cell receptor beta chains drawn from one sample of a study of early T cells in non-severe SARS-CoV-2 infection. TCRdb independently ran MiXCR on the 5' RACE reads; one entry per CDR3 protein. The data contain about 33,000 distinct CDR3 sequences, more than 4.5% of them seen just once; the ten biggest clones take up roughly 5%. What was sequenced was whole blood. These receptors were obtained from an adult who was a healthcare worker with PCR-confirmed SARS-CoV-2 infection or an uninfected control (not recorded which). Each CDR3 is given with its conserved first and last residue. D genes are given only for firm matches. Size is omitted from some rows. Given values are once, few, many or a class for expanded clones.

D,V,size,length,J,DNA,CDR3
TRBD2,TRBV24-1,NA,15,TRBJ2-1,TGTGCCACCAGTGGGGTGACTAGCGTAGACAATGAGCAGTTCTTC,CATSGVTSVDNEQFF
TRBD2,TRBV11-2,many,15,TRBJ2-7,TGTGCCAGCAGCTCCGGGACTAGCGCGTTCTACGAGCAGTACTTC,CASSSGTSAFYEQYF
TRBD1,TRBV18,many,15,TRBJ1-5,TGTGCCAGCTCATCCATACAGGGGGCCAAGCAGCCCCAGCATTTT,CASSSIQGAKQPQHF
TRBD2,TRBV12-5,many,20,TRBJ2-1,TGTGCTAGTGGTTTGGGGGGGACTAGCGGGAGCCGATACTCCTACAATGAGCAGTTCTTC,CASGLGGTSGSRYSYNEQFF
TRBD2,TRBV12-3/TRBV12-4,many,14,TRBJ2-7,TGTGCCAGCAGTTTGGGCGGGAGGGCGTACGAGCAGTACTTC,CASSLGGRAYEQYF
TRBD1,TRBV7-9,many,14,TRBJ1-1,TGTGCCAGCCATCGGGACAGCATGAACACTGAAGCTTTCTTT,CASHRDSMNTEAFF
TRBD2,TRBV12-3/TRBV12-4,few,14,TRBJ2-1,TGTGCCAGCAGTTGGCCCCGACTAGCGGCTGAGCAGTTCTTC,CASSWPRLAAEQFF
NA,TRBV6-1,many,14,TRBJ2-1,TGTGCCAGCAAATTCGGAGGGACGGACAATGAGCAGTTCTTC,CASKFGGTDNEQFF
TRBD1,TRBV10-3,large,17,TRBJ2-1,TGTGCCATCAGTGAACCGGGACAGGGTCGGATCGGTAATGAGCAGTTCTTC,CAISEPGQGRIGNEQFF
NA,TRBV24-1,many,13,TRBJ2-3,TGTGCCACCAGTGTACTAGCTTCAGATACGCAGTATTTT,CATSVLASDTQYF
TRBD1,TRBV24-1,many,16,TRBJ2-3,TGTGCCACCAGTGATTTAGGGGACAGTAGCACAGATACGCAGTATTTT,CATSDLGDSSTDTQYF
NA,TRBV28,many,13,TRBJ1-2,TGTGCCATTGAAAGGGGCAGGGACTATGGCTACACCTTC,CAIERGRDYGYTF
TRBD1,TRBV20-1,many,14,TRBJ2-7,TGCAGTGCCGAGAGGGGACAGGGGTCCTACGAGCAGTACTTC,CSAERGQGSYEQYF
NA,TRBV7-2,many,16,TRBJ2-7,TGTGCCAGCAGCATAATAGGGCCCCTCACACCCTACGAGCAGTACTTC,CASSIIGPLTPYEQYF
NA,TRBV9,NA,14,TRBJ2-3,TGTGCCAGCAGCTCCCGGACTATGACCGATACGCAGTATTTT,CASSSRTMTDTQYF
NA,TRBV14,many,15,TRBJ2-1,TGTGCCAGCAGCCAAGCTAGCAATAACCACAATGAGCAGTTCTTC,CASSQASNNHNEQFF
TRBD1,TRBV28,few,15,TRBJ2-7,TGTGCCAGCAGTTATGCCGGGACAGGAGCTTACGAGCAGTACTTC,CASSYAGTGAYEQYF
NA,TRBV29-1,few,13,TRBJ2-2,TGCAGCGTTGTGTATACAGTAGCCGGGGAGCTGTTTTTT,CSVVYTVAGELFF
TRBD2,TRBV20-1,many,16,TRBJ2-5,TGCAGTGCTTCCGGGGTAGCGGGGTCCCCCGGGGAGACCCAGTACTTC,CSASGVAGSPGETQYF
TRBD2,TRBV3-1,many,16,TRBJ2-3,TGTGCCAGCAGCCAATGGACTAGCTCTATCGGGGATACGCAGTATTTT,CASSQWTSSIGDTQYF
NA,TRBV7-9,many,14,TRBJ2-7,TGTGCCAGTATCGATACAGGGTTCCCCTACGAGCAGTACTTC,CASIDTGFPYEQYF
NA,TRBV6-2/TRBV6-3,many,15,TRBJ1-2,TGTGCCAGCAGTTCCCTCCGGACAGAGCTAAACGGCTACACCTTC,CASSSLRTELNGYTF
NA,TRBV24-1,many,19,TRBJ2-1,TGTGCCACCAGTGATCCAAGGCCTTATGAGAAGGGTAGAAACAATGAGCAGTTCTTC,CATSDPRPYEKGRNNEQFF
NA,TRBV20-1,many,14,TRBJ1-2,TGCAGTGCTACTACAGGTTCCCTCAACTATGGCTACACCTTC,CSATTGSLNYGYTF